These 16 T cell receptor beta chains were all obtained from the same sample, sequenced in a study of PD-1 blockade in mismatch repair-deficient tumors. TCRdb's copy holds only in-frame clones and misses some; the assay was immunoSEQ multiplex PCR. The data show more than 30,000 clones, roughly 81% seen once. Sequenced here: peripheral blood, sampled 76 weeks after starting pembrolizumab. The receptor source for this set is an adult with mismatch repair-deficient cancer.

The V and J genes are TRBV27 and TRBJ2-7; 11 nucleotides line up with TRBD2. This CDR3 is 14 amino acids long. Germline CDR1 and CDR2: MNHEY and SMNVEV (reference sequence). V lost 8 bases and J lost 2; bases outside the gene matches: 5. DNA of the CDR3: TGTGCCAGCTCCCTAGCGGGAGGCGCCTACGAGCAGTACTTC. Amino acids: CASSLAGGAYEQYF.

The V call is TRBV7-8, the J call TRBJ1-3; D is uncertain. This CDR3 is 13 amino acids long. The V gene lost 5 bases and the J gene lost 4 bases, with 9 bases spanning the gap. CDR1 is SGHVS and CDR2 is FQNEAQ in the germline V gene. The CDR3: CASSPQTGNTIYF. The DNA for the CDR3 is TGTGCCAGCAGCCCCCAGACAGGAAACACCATATATTTT.

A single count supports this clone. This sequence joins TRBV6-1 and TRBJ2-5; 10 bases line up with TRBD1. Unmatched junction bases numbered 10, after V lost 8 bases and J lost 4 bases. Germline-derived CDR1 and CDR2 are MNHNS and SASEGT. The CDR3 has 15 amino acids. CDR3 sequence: CASSNRDRGAETQYF. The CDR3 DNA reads TGTGCCAGCTCCAACCGGGACAGGGGAGCAGAGACCCAGTACTTC.

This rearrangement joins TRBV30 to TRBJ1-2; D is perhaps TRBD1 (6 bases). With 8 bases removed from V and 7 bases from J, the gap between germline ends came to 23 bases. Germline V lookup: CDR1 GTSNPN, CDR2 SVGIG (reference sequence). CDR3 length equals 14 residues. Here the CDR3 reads CAQQAEGTGFGYTF. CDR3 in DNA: TGTGCCCAACAAGCCGAAGGAACAGGGTTTGGCTACACCTTC.

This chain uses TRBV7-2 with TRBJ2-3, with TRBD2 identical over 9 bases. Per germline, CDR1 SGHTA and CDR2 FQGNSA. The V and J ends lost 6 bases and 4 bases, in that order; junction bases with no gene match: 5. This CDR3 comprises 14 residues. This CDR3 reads CASRSASGADTQYF. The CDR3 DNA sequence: TGTGCCAGCAGGTCGGCTAGCGGGGCAGATACGCAGTATTTT.

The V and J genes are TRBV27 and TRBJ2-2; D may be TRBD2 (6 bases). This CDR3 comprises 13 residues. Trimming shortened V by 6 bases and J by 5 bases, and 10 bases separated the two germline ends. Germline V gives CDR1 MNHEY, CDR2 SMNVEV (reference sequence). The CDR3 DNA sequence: TGTGCCAGCAGAGGGCGGGGAACCGGGGAGCTGTTTTTT. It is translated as CASRGRGTGELFF.

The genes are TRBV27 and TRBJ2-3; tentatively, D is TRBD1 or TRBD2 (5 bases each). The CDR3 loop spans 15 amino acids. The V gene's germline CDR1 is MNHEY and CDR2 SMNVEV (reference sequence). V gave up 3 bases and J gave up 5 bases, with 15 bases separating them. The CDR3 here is CASSLTGQGVDTQYF. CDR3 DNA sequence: TGTGCCAGCAGTTTGACGGGGCAGGGTGTAGATACGCAGTATTTT.

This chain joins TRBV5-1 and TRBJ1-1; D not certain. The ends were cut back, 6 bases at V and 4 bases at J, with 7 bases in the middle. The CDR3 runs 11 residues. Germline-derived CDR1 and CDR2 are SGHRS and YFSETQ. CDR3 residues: CASTGITEAFF. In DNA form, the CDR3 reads TGCGCCAGCACGGGTATCACTGAAGCTTTCTTT.

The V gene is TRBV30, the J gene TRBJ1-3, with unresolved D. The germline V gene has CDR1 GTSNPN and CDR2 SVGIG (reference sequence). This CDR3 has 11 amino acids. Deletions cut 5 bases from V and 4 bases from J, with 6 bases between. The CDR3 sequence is CAWRWGNTIYF. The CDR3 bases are TGTGCCTGGCGGTGGGGAAACACCATATATTTT.

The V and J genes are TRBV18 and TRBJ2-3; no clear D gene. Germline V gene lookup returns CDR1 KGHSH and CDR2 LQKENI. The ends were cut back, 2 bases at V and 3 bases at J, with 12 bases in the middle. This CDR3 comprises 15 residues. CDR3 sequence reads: CASSPVPANTDTQYF. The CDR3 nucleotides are TGTGCCAGCTCACCAGTTCCGGCAAATACAGATACGCAGTATTTT.

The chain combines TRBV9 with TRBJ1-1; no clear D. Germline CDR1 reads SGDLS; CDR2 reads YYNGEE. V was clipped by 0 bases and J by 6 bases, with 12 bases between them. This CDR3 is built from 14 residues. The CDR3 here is CASSVGPADAEAFF. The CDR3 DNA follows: TGTGCCAGCAGCGTAGGCCCGGCAGACGCTGAAGCTTTCTTT.

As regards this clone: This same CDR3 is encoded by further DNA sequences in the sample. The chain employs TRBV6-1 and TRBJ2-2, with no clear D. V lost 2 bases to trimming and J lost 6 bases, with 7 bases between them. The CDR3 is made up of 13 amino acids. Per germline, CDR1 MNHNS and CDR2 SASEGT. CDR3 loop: CASSESRAGELFF. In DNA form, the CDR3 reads TGTGCCAGCAGTGAATCTAGAGCCGGGGAGCTGTTTTTT.

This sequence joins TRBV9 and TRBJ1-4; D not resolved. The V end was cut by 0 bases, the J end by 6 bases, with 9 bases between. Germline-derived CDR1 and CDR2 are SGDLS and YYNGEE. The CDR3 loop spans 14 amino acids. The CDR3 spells CASSVGAGDEKLFF. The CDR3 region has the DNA TGTGCCAGCAGCGTAGGAGCAGGAGATGAAAAACTGTTTTTT.

CDR3 amino acids: CASSIGTSGKNEQFF. The CDR3, as DNA: TGTGCCAGTAGTATCGGGACTAGCGGCAAGAATGAGCAGTTCTTC. The chain carries TRBV19 and TRBJ2-1; TRBD2 matches at 11 bases. With V trimmed by 3 bases and J by 7 bases, 5 bases remained unmatched. Germline values: CDR1 LNHDA, CDR2 SQIVND (reference sequence). This CDR3 contains 15 residues.

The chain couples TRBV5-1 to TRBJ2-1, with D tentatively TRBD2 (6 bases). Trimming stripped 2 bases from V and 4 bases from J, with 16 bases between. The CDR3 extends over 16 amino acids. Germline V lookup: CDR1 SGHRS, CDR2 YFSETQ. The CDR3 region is CASSFGSTKSYNEQFF. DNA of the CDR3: TGCGCCAGCAGCTTCGGGAGCACGAAATCTTACAATGAGCAGTTCTTC.

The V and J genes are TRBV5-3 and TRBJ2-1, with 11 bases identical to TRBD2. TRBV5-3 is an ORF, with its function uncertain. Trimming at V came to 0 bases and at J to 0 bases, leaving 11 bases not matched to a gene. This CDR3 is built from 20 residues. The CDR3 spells CARSLGLASGGQSSYNEQFF. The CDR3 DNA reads TGTGCCAGAAGCTTGGGTTTGGCTAGCGGGGGGCAAAGCTCCTACAATGAGCAGTTCTTC.